The rows below give T cell receptor beta chains drawn from one sample of a study of shared clonotypes between healthy human individuals. This table comes from immunoSEQ multiplex PCR, and its TCRdb copy is limited to in-frame clones, with some not included. This sample has 2 million to 2.5 million clones, with around 92% found just once. The specimen was naive CD4+ T cells from PBMCs. The receptors here all came from a man aged 18 to 29 in good health. Some clones in this sample may be carry-over from other donors' samples. The CDR3 runs from the conserved cysteine through the conserved F or W. D genes are given only for firm matches. For some rows the clone size is stated as once, few or many, or as a class when expanded; others skip it.

j_gene | d_gene | abundance | v_gene | CDR3nt | CDR3aa
TRBJ2-6 | . | . | TRBV5-1 | TGCGCCAGCACCGATTCAGGGGTAGGGGCCAACGTCCTGACTTTC | CASTDSGVGANVLTF
TRBJ2-6 | . | . | TRBV5-1 | TGCGCCAGCAGCGGAGGGTCTGGGGCCAACGTCCTGACTTTC | CASSGGSGANVLTF
TRBJ1-1 | TRBD1 | . | TRBV15 | TGTGCCACCATTTCGGACAGGGGGAACACTGAAGCTTTCTTT | CATISDRGNTEAFF
TRBJ1-2 | . | once | TRBV4-2 | TGTGCCAGCAGCCAAGTTGGGGCAGACTATGGCTACACCTTC | CASSQVGADYGYTF
TRBJ1-4 | . | . | TRBV11-2 | TGTGCCAGCAGCTTATGGGTCGCCGGAACTAATGAAAAACTGTTTTTT | CASSLWVAGTNEKLFF
TRBJ1-5 | TRBD1 | once | TRBV6-5 | TGTGCCAGCAGTTACTCCGGGACAGCCAATCAGCCCCAGCATTTT | CASSYSGTANQPQHF
TRBJ1-1 | . | once | TRBV5-1 | TGCGCCAGCAGCCCCATTACCTCAGGGGACACTGAAGCTTTCTTT | CASSPITSGDTEAFF
TRBJ1-2 | . | . | TRBV9 | TGTGCCAGCAGCCCCCAAGGCAGGGCCTATGGCTACACCTTC | CASSPQGRAYGYTF
TRBJ1-5 | . | . | TRBV5-1 | TGCGCCAGCAGGGGTGGGGACGATCAGCCCCAGCATTTT | CASRGGDDQPQHF
TRBJ2-3 | . | . | TRBV5-6 | TGTGCCAGCAGCTTGGGTATGGGCACGACAGATACGCAGTATTTT | CASSLGMGTTDTQYF
TRBJ2-2 | . | . | TRBV7-3 | TGTGCCAGCAGCCAGGGAACTAACACCGGGGAGCTGTTTTTT | CASSQGTNTGELFF
TRBJ1-2 | TRBD1 | . | TRBV15 | TGTGCCACCAGCCCCCGGACAGGGCCGGGCTACACCTTC | CATSPRTGPGYTF
TRBJ2-7 | . | . | TRBV5-1 | TGCGCCAGCAGCCCCGGGGCGGGAAGCTCCTACGAGCAGTACTTC | CASSPGAGSSYEQYF
TRBJ2-7 | . | . | TRBV6-1 | TGTGCCAGCAGTGAAGCTAGGTGGCAGTACTTC | CASSEARWQYF
TRBJ1-4 | . | . | TRBV19 | TGTGCCAGTAGTATGGCCGCTGCCCGGAGGGAAAAACTGTTTTTT | CASSMAAARREKLFF
TRBJ2-3 | TRBD2 | . | TRBV6-5 | TGTGCCAGCAGGGGGACTAGCGGCTATACGCAGTATTTT | CASRGTSGYTQYF
TRBJ2-3 | TRBD1 | . | TRBV5-1 | TGCGCCAGCGGGGGACAGGGCACAGATACGCAGTATTTT | CASGGQGTDTQYF
TRBJ2-6 | . | . | TRBV5-1 | TGCGCCAGCAGCTTGGCCGCGAATTCTGGGGCCAACGTCCTGACTTTC | CASSLAANSGANVLTF
TRBJ2-2 | . | . | TRBV19 | TGTGCCAGCCACCCGACAGCAACGAACACCGGGGAGCTGTTTTTT | CASHPTATNTGELFF
TRBJ1-5 | . | . | TRBV7-6 | TGTGCCAGCAGCTTCTCTGGACAGTCTAATCAGCCCCAGCATTTT | CASSFSGQSNQPQHF
TRBJ2-7 | TRBD2 | . | TRBV5-1 | TGCGCCAGCAGCTGGAGACTAGCGGTCCACGAGCAGTACTTC | CASSWRLAVHEQYF
TRBJ1-2 | . | . | TRBV27 | TGTGCCAGCACTCGGACGGCTAACTATGGCTACACCTTC | CASTRTANYGYTF